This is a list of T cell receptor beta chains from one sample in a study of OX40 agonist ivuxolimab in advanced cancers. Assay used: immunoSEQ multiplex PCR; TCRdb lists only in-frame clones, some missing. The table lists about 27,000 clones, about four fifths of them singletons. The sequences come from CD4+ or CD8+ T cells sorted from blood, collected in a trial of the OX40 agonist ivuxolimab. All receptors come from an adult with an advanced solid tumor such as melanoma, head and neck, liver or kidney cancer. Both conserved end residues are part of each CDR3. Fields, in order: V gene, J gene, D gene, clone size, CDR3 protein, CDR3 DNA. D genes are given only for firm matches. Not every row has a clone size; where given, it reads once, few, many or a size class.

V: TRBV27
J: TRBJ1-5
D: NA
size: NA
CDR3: CASMWIQPQHF
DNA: TGTGCCAGTATGTGGATCCAGCCCCAGCATTTT

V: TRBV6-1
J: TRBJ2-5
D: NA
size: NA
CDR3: CASSGRVSTETQYF
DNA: TGTGCCAGCAGTGGTAGGGTCTCAACGGAGACCCAGTACTTC

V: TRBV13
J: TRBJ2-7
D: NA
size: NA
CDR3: CASSLGRGGREQYF
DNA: TGTGCCAGCAGCTTAGGGAGGGGTGGCCGCGAGCAGTACTTC

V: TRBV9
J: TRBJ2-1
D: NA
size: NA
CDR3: CASRRGDTTPTHNEQFF
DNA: TGTGCCAGCAGGAGGGGTGACACCACCCCCACACACAATGAGCAGTTCTTC

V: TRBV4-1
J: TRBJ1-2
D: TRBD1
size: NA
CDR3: CASSQTGTGDYGYTF
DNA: TGCGCCAGCAGCCAAACCGGGACAGGGGACTATGGCTACACCTTC

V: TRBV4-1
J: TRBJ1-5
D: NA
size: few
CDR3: CASSLHSVGNDPQHF
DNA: TGCGCCAGCAGCCTTCACAGTGTTGGAAATGATCCCCAGCATTTT

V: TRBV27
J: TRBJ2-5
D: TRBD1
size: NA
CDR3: CASSWDRDLVAQYF
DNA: TGTGCCAGCAGTTGGGACAGGGACCTCGTCGCCCAGTACTTC

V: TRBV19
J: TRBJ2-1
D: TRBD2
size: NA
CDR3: CASSVIAGGYNEQFF
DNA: TGTGCCAGTAGTGTCATAGCGGGGGGGTACAATGAGCAGTTCTTC

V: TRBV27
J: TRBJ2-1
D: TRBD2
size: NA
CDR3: CASSLSSWLSGREYNEQFF
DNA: TGTGCCAGCAGTTTAAGCTCATGGTTAAGCGGGAGGGAGTACAATGAGCAGTTCTTC

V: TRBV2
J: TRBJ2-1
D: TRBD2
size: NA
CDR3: CASSEIAGGQEFF
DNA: TGTGCCAGCAGTGAAATTGCGGGAGGGCAGGAGTTCTTC

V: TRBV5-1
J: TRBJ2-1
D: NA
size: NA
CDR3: CASSLRANEQFF
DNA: TGCGCCAGCAGCTTGAGGGCCAATGAGCAGTTCTTC

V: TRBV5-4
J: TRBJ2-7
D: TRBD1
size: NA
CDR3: CASSFGQGPTYEQYF
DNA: TGTGCCAGCAGCTTCGGACAGGGTCCCACCTACGAGCAGTACTTC

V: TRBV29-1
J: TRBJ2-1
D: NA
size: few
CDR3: CSVEVLHRYNEQFF
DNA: TGCAGCGTTGAAGTCCTCCACCGCTACAATGAGCAGTTCTTC

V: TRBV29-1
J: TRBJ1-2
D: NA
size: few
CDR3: CSVVTDVYGYTF
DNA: TGCAGCGTCGTGACAGACGTCTATGGCTACACCTTC

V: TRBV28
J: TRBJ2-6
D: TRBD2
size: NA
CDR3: CASGVTLAGGLSGANVLTF
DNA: TGTGCCAGCGGCGTAACCCTAGCGGGCGGACTCTCTGGGGCCAACGTCCTGACTTTC

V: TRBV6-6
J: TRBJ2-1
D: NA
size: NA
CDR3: CASSYGGPLGNEQFF
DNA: TGTGCCAGCAGTTACGGGGGGCCCCTGGGTAATGAGCAGTTCTTC

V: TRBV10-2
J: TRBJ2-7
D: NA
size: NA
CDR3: CASSEVGVSDEQYF
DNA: TGCGCCAGCAGTGAGGTGGGGGTCAGTGACGAGCAGTACTTC

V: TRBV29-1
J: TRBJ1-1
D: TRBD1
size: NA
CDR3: CSVEARGYGTEAFF
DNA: TGCAGCGTTGAGGCCAGGGGGTATGGTACTGAAGCTTTCTTT

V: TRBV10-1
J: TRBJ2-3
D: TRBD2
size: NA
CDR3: CASGGLAGGTDTQYF
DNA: TGCGCCAGCGGGGGACTAGCGGGAGGCACAGATACGCAGTATTTT

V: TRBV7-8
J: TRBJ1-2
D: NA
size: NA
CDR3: CASSLLGVGGYTF
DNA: TGTGCCAGCAGCTTATTAGGGGTCGGCGGCTACACCTTC

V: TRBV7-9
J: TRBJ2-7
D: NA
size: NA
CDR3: CASSLVGNSYEQYF
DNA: TGTGCCAGCAGCTTAGTAGGGAACTCCTACGAGCAGTACTTC

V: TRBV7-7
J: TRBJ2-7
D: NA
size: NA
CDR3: CASSQVGSGDEQYF
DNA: TGTGCTAGCAGCCAAGTGGGTTCAGGGGACGAGCAGTACTTC

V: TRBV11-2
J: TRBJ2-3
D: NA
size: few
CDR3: CASSLGGQLLGGDTQYF
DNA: TGTGCCAGCAGCTTAGGAGGACAGTTACTAGGAGGGGATACGCAGTATTTT

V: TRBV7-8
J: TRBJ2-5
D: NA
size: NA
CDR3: CASSTWTAPSETQYF
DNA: TGTGCCAGCAGCACCTGGACGGCACCGTCGGAGACCCAGTACTTC

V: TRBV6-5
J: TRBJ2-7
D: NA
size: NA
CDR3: CASSYGWANEQYF
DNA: TGTGCCAGCAGTTACGGTTGGGCCAACGAGCAGTACTTC

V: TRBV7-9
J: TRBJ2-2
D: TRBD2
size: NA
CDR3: CASSLTSHNTGELFF
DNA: TGTGCCAGCAGCTTGACTAGCCATAACACCGGGGAGCTGTTTTTT

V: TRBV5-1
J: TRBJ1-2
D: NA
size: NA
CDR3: CASSLGGVGYGYTF
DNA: TGCGCCAGCAGCTTGGGAGGGGTAGGCTATGGCTACACCTTC

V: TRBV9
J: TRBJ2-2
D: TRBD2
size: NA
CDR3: CASSPISGGAYGGELFF
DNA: TGTGCCAGCAGCCCTATCAGCGGGGGGGCCTACGGCGGGGAGCTGTTTTTT

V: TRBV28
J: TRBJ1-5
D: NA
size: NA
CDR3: CASSTPTGLTVGVNNQPQHF
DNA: TGTGCCAGCAGTACTCCGACGGGACTGACTGTGGGAGTTAACAATCAGCCCCAGCATTTT

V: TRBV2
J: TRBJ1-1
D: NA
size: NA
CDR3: CARQGLRTEAFF
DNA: TGTGCCAGGCAGGGGCTCCGCACTGAAGCTTTCTTT

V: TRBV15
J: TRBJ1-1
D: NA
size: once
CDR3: CATSRGVMNTEAFF
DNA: TGTGCCACCAGTAGGGGGGTCATGAACACTGAAGCTTTCTTT

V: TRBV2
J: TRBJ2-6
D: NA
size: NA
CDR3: CASRVTGAWSGANVLTF
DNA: TGTGCCAGCAGGGTTACGGGGGCCTGGTCTGGGGCCAACGTCCTGACTTTC

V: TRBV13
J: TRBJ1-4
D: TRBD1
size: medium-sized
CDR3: CASSSTGTGLANEKLFF
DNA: TGTGCCAGCAGCTCCACCGGGACAGGGTTAGCTAATGAAAAACTGTTTTTT

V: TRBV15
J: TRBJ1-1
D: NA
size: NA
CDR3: CATSRGQGYTEAFF
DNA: TGTGCCACCAGCAGAGGTCAGGGATATACTGAAGCTTTCTTT

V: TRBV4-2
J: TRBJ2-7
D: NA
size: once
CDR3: CASSQEVDSSYEQYF
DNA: TGTGCCAGCAGCCAGGAGGTGGACAGCTCCTACGAGCAGTACTTC

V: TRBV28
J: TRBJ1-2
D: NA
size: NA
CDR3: CASTIGGAYGYTF
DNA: TGTGCCAGCACCATTGGGGGGGCCTATGGCTACACCTTC